This T cell receptor beta chain was identified in a study of PD-L1 blockade in urothelial cancer. Looking at the study overall: Prior chemotherapy regimens per patient numbered 0 to 3. T cells numbered a median of around 150,000 in the blood samples.

The repertoire was sequenced with immunoSEQ multiplex PCR; TCRdb's copy has only in-frame clones and lacks some. The table records 60,000 to 65,000 clones, 81% of them present only once. Germline-derived CDR1 and CDR2 are SQVTM and ANQGSEA. This CDR3 is built from 14 residues. V was shortened by 0 bases and J by 5 bases, with 13 bases between the two germline ends. Stated time point: pretreatment peripheral blood. The sample here was PBMCs, taken around atezolizumab (anti-PD-L1) treatment. This sequence originates from a man between 70 and 80 years old with urothelial cancer. J is TRBJ2-5 and V is TRBV29-1; a possible D gene is TRBD2 (6 bases). The CDR3 region has the DNA TGCAGCGTTGAAGACAGGAGGGTAAGGGAGACCCAGTACTTC. It translates to CSVEDRRVRETQYF.